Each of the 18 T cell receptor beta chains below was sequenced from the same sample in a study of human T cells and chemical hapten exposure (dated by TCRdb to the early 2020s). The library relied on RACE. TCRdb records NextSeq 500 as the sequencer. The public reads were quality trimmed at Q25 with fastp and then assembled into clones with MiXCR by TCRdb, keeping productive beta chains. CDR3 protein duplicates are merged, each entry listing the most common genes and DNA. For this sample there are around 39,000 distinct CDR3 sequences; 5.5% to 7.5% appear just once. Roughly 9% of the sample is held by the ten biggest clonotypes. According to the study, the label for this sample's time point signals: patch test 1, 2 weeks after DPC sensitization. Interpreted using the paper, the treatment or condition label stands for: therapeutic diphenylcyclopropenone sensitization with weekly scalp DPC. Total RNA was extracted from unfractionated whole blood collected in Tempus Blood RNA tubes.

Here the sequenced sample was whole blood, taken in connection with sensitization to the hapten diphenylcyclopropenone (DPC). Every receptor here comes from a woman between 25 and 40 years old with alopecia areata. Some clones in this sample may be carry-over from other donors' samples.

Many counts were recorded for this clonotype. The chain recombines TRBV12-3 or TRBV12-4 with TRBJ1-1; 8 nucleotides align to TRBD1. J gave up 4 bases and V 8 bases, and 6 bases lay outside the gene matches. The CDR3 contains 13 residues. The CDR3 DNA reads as TGTGCCAGCGGAATAACAGGGGGCACTGAAGCTTTCTTT. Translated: CASGITGGTEAFF.

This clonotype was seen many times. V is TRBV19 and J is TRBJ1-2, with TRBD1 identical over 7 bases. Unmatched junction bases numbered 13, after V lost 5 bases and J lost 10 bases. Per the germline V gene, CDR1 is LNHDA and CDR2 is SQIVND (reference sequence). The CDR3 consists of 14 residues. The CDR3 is CASSLGGAPLAYTF. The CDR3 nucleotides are TGTGCCAGTAGTCTAGGGGGCGCCCCCCTCGCCTACACCTTC.

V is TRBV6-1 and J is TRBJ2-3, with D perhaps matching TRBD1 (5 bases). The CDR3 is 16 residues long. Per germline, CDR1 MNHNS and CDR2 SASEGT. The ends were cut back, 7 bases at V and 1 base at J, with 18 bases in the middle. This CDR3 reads CASTPQGSFGTDTQYF. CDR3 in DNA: TGTGCCAGCACCCCTCAGGGTTCGTTCGGCACAGATACGCAGTATTTT.

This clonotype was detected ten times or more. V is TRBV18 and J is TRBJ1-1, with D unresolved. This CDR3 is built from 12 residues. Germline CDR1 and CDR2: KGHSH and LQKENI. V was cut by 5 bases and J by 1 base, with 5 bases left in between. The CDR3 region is CASSTRNTEAFF. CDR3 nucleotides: TGTGCCAGCTCAACACGGAACACTGAAGCTTTCTTT.

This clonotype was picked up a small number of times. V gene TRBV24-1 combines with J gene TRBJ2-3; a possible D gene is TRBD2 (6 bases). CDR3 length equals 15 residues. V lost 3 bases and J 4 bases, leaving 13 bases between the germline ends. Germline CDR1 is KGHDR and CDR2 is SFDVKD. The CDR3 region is CATSDDLGGSDTQYF. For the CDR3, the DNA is TGTGCCACCAGTGATGATCTCGGGGGATCAGATACGCAGTATTTT.

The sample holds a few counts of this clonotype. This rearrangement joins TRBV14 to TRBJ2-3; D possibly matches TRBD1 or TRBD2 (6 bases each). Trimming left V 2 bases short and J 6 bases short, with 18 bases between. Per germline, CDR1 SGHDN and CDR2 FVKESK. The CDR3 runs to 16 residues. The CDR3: CASSQSTGAHSDTQYF. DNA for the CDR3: TGTGCCAGCAGCCAATCGACGGGGGCACATTCGGATACGCAGTATTTT.

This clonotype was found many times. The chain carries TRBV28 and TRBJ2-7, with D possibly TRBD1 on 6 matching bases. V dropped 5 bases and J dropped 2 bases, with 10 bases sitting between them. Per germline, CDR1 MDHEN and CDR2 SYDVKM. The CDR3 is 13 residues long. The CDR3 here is CASSQGLTYEQYF. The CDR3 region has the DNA TGTGCCAGCAGTCAGGGGCTCACCTACGAGCAGTACTTC.

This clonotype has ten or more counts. Written as DNA, the CDR3 is TGTGCCAGCAGAAGCGGAGGGACCAATTCACCCCTCCACTTT. Amino acids: CASRSGGTNSPLHF. This chain links TRBV6-2 or TRBV6-3 with TRBJ1-6, with D possibly TRBD1 on 5 matching bases. The CDR3 length is 14 residues. The germline gives CDR1 MNHEY, CDR2 SVGEGT. Trimming took off 6 bases at V and 7 bases at J, with 13 bases between the two ends.

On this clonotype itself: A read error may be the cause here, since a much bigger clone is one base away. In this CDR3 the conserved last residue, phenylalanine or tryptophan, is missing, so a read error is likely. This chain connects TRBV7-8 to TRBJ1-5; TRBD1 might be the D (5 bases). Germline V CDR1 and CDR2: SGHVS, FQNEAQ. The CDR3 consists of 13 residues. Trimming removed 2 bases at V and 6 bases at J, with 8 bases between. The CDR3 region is CASSLWGGQPQHI. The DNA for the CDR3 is TGTGCCAGCAGCTTATGGGGGGGTCAGCCCCAGCATATT.

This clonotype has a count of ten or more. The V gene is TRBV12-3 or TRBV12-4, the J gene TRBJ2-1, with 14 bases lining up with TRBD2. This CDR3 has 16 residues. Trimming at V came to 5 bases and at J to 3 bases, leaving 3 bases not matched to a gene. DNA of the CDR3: TGTGCCAGCAGTCAAGGACTAGCGGGGGGCTACAATGAGCAGTTCTTC. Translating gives CASSQGLAGGYNEQFF.

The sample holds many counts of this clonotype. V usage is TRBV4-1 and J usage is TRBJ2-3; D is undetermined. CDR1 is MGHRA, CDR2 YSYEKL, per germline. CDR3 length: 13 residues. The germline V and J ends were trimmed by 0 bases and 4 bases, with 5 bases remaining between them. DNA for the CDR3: TGCGCCAGCAGCCAAGATCGATCAGATACGCAGTATTTT. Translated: CASSQDRSDTQYF.

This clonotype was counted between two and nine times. The DNA for the CDR3 is TGTGCCAGCAGTGGGCACAGTAATTCACCCCTCCACTTT. Its translation: CASSGHSNSPLHF. This rearrangement joins TRBV27 to TRBJ1-6; D remains unclear. CDR1 MNHEY and CDR2 SMNVEV come from the germline V gene (reference sequence). CDR3 length equals 13 residues. The germline V and J ends were trimmed by 5 bases and 6 bases, with 8 bases remaining between them.

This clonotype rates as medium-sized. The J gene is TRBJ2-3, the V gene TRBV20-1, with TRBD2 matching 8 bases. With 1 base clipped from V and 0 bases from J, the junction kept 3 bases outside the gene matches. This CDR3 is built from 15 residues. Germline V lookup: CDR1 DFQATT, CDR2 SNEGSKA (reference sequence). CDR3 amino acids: CSARAGGVSTDTQYF. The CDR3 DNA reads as TGCAGTGCTAGAGCCGGGGGGGTGAGCACAGATACGCAGTATTTT.

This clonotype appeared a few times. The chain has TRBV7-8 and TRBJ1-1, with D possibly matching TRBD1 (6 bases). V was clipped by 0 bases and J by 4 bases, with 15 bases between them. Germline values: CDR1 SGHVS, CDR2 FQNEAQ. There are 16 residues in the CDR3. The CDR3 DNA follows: TGTGCCAGCAGCTTAGCCGATGGGGGGCTCGTCACTGAAGCTTTCTTT. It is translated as CASSLADGGLVTEAFF.

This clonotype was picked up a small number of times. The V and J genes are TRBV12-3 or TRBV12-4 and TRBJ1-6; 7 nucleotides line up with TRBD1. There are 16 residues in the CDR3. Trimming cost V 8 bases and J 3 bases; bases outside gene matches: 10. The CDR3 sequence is CASAFDPGGYNSPLHF. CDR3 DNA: TGTGCCAGCGCCTTTGATCCAGGGGGCTATAATTCACCCCTCCACTTT.

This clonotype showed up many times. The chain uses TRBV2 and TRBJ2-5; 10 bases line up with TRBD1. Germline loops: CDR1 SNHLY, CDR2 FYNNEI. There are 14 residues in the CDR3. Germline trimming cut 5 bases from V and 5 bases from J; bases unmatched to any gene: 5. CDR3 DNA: TGTGCCAGCAGTCGACAGGGGGCGCGGGAGACCCAGTACTTC. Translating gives CASSRQGARETQYF. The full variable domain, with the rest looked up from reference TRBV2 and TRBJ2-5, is EPEVTQTPSHQVTQMGQEVILRCVPISNHLYFYWYRQILGQKVEFLVSFYNNEISEKSEIFDDQFSVERPDGSNFTLKIRSTKLEDSAMYFCASSRQGARETQYFGPGTRLLVL.

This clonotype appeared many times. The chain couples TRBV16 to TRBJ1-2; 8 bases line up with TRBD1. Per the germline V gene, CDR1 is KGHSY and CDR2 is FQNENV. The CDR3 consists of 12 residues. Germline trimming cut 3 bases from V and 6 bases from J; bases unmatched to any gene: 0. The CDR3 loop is CASSQTGDGYTF. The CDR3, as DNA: TGTGCCAGCAGCCAGACAGGGGATGGCTACACCTTC.

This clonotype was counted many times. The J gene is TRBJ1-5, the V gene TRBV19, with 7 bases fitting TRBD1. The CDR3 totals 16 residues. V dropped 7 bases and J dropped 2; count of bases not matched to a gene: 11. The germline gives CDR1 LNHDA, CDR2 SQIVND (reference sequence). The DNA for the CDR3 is TGTGCCAGTATATATTCAGGGGGACCGGGCAATCAGCCCCAGCATTTT. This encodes CASIYSGGPGNQPQHF. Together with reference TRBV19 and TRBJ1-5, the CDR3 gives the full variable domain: DGGITQSPKYLFRKEGQNVTLSCEQNLNHDAMYWYRQDPGQGLRLIYYSQIVNDFQKGDIAEGYSVSREKKESFPLTVTSAQKNPTAFYLCASIYSGGPGNQPQHFGDGTRLSIL.